These 17 T cell receptor beta chains originate from one sample sequenced in a study of T cell repertoires in ileal Crohn's disease. The repertoire was sequenced with immunoSEQ multiplex PCR; TCRdb's copy has only in-frame clones and lacks some. The table lists some 11,000 clones, roughly four fifths of them singletons. Sequenced: ileal tissue. Receptor source: an adult with Crohn's disease.

The rearrangement links TRBV7-8 to TRBJ2-7, with 10 nucleotides matching TRBD2. CDR1 is SGHVS, CDR2 FQNEAQ, per germline. CDR3 length equals 15 residues. J was trimmed by 10 bases and V by 8 bases; bases with no gene match: 17. CDR3 DNA sequence: TGTGCCAGCGCCTTTACCGGGACTAGCGCTTCGCGACAGTACTTC. It yields the protein CASAFTGTSASRQYF.

The chain recombines TRBV6-1 with TRBJ2-7, with TRBD2 identical over 7 bases. The CDR3 is made up of 15 amino acids. CDR1 is MNHNS, CDR2 SASEGT, per germline. V trimming: 4 bases; J trimming: 9 bases; junction bases outside the gene matches: 15. For the CDR3, the DNA is TGTGCCAGCAGTGCAGCCAATGGACTAGATTCCGGGCAGTACTTC. Translated, it gives CASSAANGLDSGQYF.

The chain has TRBV9 and TRBJ2-6; the match to TRBD2 covers 7 bases. The CDR3 has 19 residues. V shed 5 bases and J 3 bases; nucleotides not matched to a gene: 17. Germline V gene sequence: CDR1 SGDLS, CDR2 YYNGEE. The CDR3 DNA reads TGTGCCAGCAGTGCCGACACAGCGGGGAGTTTGCTTGGGGCCAACGTCCTGACTTTC. It yields the protein CASSADTAGSLLGANVLTF.

This clone was counted a few times. The CDR3 coding sequence is TGTGCCAGCAGTAAGGACAGGATGGATGGCTACACCTTC. Protein product: CASSKDRMDGYTF. The rearrangement joins TRBV2 to TRBJ1-2; 7 bases agree with TRBD1. This CDR3 region has 13 residues. Germline trimming cut 5 bases from V and 6 bases from J; bases unmatched to any gene: 6. The V gene's germline CDR1 is SNHLY and CDR2 FYNNEI.

V usage is TRBV5-1 and J usage is TRBJ2-1; D is uncertain. V was shortened by 0 bases and J by 3 bases, with 10 bases between the two germline ends. The CDR3 loop spans 15 amino acids. Looked up from germline, CDR1 is SGHRS and CDR2 is YFSETQ. The CDR3: CASSLGQVDYNEQFF. The CDR3 DNA follows: TGCGCCAGCAGCTTGGGACAAGTGGACTACAATGAGCAGTTCTTC.

The V call is TRBV15, the J call TRBJ1-1; D may be TRBD1 (5 bases). Germline lookup yields CDR1 LNHNV and CDR2 YYDKDF (reference sequence). The length of the CDR3 is 15 residues. V was pared by 0 bases and J by 1 base, with 9 bases between. CDR3 amino acids: CATSRDQGRNTEAFF. The CDR3 region has the DNA TGTGCCACCAGCAGAGATCAGGGCCGGAACACTGAAGCTTTCTTT.

The rearrangement uses TRBV6-1 and TRBJ2-1, with a tentative D call TRBD2 (5 bases). This CDR3 contains 15 residues. V was cut by 1 base and J by 7 bases, with 14 bases left in between. Germline lookup yields CDR1 MNHNS and CDR2 SASEGT. CDR3 region: CASSEDGLARNEQFF. CDR3 DNA: TGTGCCAGCAGTGAAGATGGCCTAGCTCGGAATGAGCAGTTCTTC.

The rearrangement links TRBV13 to TRBJ2-5; 8 bases map to TRBD2. CDR1 is PRHDT and CDR2 is FYEKMQ in the germline V gene (reference sequence). J lost 5 bases, V lost 1 base, and 3 bases had no gene match. This CDR3 contains 14 residues. The CDR3 region has the DNA TGTGCCAGCAGCTTAGCAGCGGGAGACGAGACCCAGTACTTC. Its translation: CASSLAAGDETQYF.

The DNA of the CDR3 is TGTGCCAGCAGCCTTTTATCGGATACGCAGTATTTT. It yields the protein CASSLLSDTQYF. The J gene is TRBJ2-3, the V gene TRBV7-8; no definite D call. The CDR3 extends over 12 amino acids. V lost 5 bases and J 6 bases, leaving 9 bases between the germline ends. CDR1 and CDR2 from the germline V gene are SGHVS and FQNEAQ. The complete variable domain, with remaining parts taken from reference TRBV7-8 and TRBJ2-3, reads GAGVSQSPRYKVAKRGQDVALRCDPISGHVSLFWYQQALGQGPEFLTYFQNEAQLDKSGLPSDRFFAERPEGSVSTLKIQRTQQEDSAVYLCASSLLSDTQYFGPGTRLTVL.

V is TRBV11-2 and J is TRBJ1-2, with 11 nucleotides matching TRBD1. From germline, CDR1 is SGHAT and CDR2 FQNNGV. The CDR3 length is 15 residues. The trim removed 5 bases at V and 4 bases at J, leaving 6 bases unmatched. The CDR3 DNA is TGTGCCAGCAGCCTTGGACAGGGGGCGACCTATGGCTACACCTTC. Translated, it gives CASSLGQGATYGYTF.

The V gene is TRBV5-1, the J gene TRBJ2-2, with 8 bases aligning to TRBD1. J gave up 6 bases and V 3 bases, and 4 bases lay outside the gene matches. Germline assignment: CDR1 SGHRS and CDR2 YFSETQ. This CDR3 comprises 14 residues. CDR3 DNA sequence: TGCGCCAGCAGCTCCGGACAGGGAGCCGGGGAGCTGTTTTTT. Translating gives CASSSGQGAGELFF. Supplemented by reference TRBV5-1 and TRBJ2-2, the full variable domain reads KAGVTQTPRYLIKTRGQQVTLSCSPISGHRSVSWYQQTPGQGLQFLFEYFSETQRNKGNFPGRFSGRQFSNSRSEMNVSTLELGDSALYLCASSSGQGAGELFFGEGSRLTVL.

The chain couples TRBV11-2 to TRBJ1-2; a possible D gene is TRBD1 (5 bases). Germline lookup yields CDR1 SGHAT and CDR2 FQNNGV. The germline V and J ends were trimmed by 0 bases and 8 bases, with 10 bases remaining between them. The CDR3 has 13 amino acids. CDR3: CASSLERQGGYTF. In nucleotides, the CDR3 is TGTGCCAGCAGCTTAGAAAGGCAGGGAGGCTACACCTTC.

The chain is built from TRBV10-2 and TRBJ2-7; the D is unclear. V was cut by 2 bases and J by 2 bases, with 7 bases left in between. The CDR3 spans 13 residues. The germline V gene encodes CDR1 WSHSY and CDR2 SAAADI. The CDR3 DNA follows: TGCGCCAGCAGTGAGGGCAACGCCTACGAGCAGTACTTC. Its translation is CASSEGNAYEQYF.

This clone was detected only a few times. This chain connects TRBV7-9 to TRBJ1-6; D call uncertain. Deletions cut 1 base from V and 0 bases from J, with 4 bases between. Germline V gene sequence: CDR1 SEHNR, CDR2 FQNEAQ (reference sequence). The length of the CDR3 is 15 residues. The CDR3, as DNA: TGTGCCAGCAGCTTAGAGAGCTCCTATAATTCACCCCTCCACTTT. Its translation is CASSLESSYNSPLHF.

This clone was counted once. At one end the junction does not follow the germline gene, possibly because of a read error. The chain joins TRBV2 to TRBJ1-5; the match to TRBD1 covers 7 bases. CDR3 length equals 13 residues. Germline V gives CDR1 SNHLY, CDR2 FYNNEI. CDR3 DNA sequence: TGTGCCAGCAGGGAAGACAGGGTTCAGCCCCAGCATTTT. Amino acids: CASREDRVQPQHF.

This rearrangement joins TRBV19 to TRBJ2-1; tentatively, D is TRBD2 (5 bases). Germline-derived CDR1 and CDR2 are LNHDA and SQIVND (reference sequence). V dropped 9 bases and J dropped 6 bases, with 9 bases sitting between them. The CDR3 length is 11 residues. CDR3 amino acids: CASGLINEQFF. CDR3 nucleotide sequence: TGTGCCAGCGGACTGATCAATGAGCAGTTCTTC.

The chain is built from TRBV19 and TRBJ1-2; TRBD1 agrees at 10 bases. With V trimmed by 4 bases and J by 3 bases, 2 bases remained unmatched. The CDR3 extends over 14 amino acids. Germline CDR1 reads LNHDA; CDR2 reads SQIVND (reference sequence). CDR3 bases: TGTGCCAGTAGTAAGGACAGGGGGTACTATGGCTACACCTTC. Translated: CASSKDRGYYGYTF.